One and the same sample provided the 4 T cell receptor beta chains below, sequenced in a study of blood T cell repertoires in COVID-19. The method was immunoSEQ multiplex PCR; TCRdb's version includes in-frame clones alone and lacks a portion of them. Among 120,000 to 150,000 clones listed, more than 75% were seen once. Sequencing input: peripheral blood. Receptor source: a human donor in a cohort sampled during active COVID-19.

This chain connects TRBV18 to TRBJ2-7; 11 bases line up with TRBD2. This CDR3 comprises 16 residues. Germline lookup yields CDR1 KGHSH and CDR2 LQKENI. V lost 3 bases and J lost 2; bases outside the gene matches: 6. The CDR3, as DNA: TGTGCCAGCTCACCCAATAGCGGGAGGGCAACCTACGAGCAGTACTTC. It translates to CASSPNSGRATYEQYF.

The rearrangement joins TRBV5-1 to TRBJ2-6, with D unresolved. The CDR3 has 15 residues. V was trimmed by 5 bases and J by 0 bases, leaving 9 bases between them. Germline V gives CDR1 SGHRS, CDR2 YFSETQ. CDR3 DNA sequence: TGCGCCAGCAGACAGCAGTTCTCTGGGGCCAACGTCCTGACTTTC. Translated: CASRQQFSGANVLTF.

The chain combines TRBV6-5 with TRBJ2-1; possibly TRBD2 for D (6 bases). Germline loops: CDR1 MNHEY, CDR2 SVGAGI. Trimming stripped 3 bases from V and 1 base from J, with 10 bases between. There are 15 residues in the CDR3. CDR3 sequence (DNA): TGTGCCAGCAGTTATTGGGGGGTGTCCTACAATGAGCAGTTCTTC. Protein: CASSYWGVSYNEQFF.

The chain links TRBV19 to TRBJ1-3; no definite D call. The V and J ends lost 3 bases and 0 bases respectively, with 15 bases between them. CDR3 size: 17 residues. The germline CDR1 and CDR2 sequences are LNHDA and SQIVND (reference sequence). Here the CDR3 reads CASSIPGKADSGNTIYF. CDR3 bases: TGTGCCAGTAGTATTCCAGGAAAAGCAGACTCTGGAAACACCATATATTTT.